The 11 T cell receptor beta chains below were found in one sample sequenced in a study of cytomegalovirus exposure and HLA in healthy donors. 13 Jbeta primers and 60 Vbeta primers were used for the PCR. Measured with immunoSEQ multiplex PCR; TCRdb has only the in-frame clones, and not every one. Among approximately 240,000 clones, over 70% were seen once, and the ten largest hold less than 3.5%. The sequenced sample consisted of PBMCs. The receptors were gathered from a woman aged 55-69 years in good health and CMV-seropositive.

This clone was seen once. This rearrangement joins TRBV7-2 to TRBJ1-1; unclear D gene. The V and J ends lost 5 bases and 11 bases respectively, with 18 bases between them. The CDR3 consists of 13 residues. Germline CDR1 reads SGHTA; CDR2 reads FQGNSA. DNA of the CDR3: TGTGCCAGCAGCAACGGCCGGCGGCTGAGGGCTTTCTTT. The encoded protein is CASSNGRRLRAFF.

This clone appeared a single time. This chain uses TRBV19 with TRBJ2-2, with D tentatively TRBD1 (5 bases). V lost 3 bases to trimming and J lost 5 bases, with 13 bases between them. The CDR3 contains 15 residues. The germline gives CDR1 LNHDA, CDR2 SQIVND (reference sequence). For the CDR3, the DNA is TGTGCCAGTAGTATTCAGGGCCCGGTGACCGGGGAGCTGTTTTTT. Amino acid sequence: CASSIQGPVTGELFF. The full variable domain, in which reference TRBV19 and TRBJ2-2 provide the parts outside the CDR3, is DGGITQSPKYLFRKEGQNVTLSCEQNLNHDAMYWYRQDPGQGLRLIYYSQIVNDFQKGDIAEGYSVSREKKESFPLTVTSAQKNPTAFYLCASSIQGPVTGELFFGEGSRLTVL.

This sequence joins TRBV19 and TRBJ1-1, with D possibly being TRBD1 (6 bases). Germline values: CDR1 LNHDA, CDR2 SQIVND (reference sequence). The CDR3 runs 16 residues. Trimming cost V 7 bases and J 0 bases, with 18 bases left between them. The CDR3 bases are TGTGCCAGTACCAAGGCAGGGGCCTATATGAACACTGAAGCTTTCTTT. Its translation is CASTKAGAYMNTEAFF.

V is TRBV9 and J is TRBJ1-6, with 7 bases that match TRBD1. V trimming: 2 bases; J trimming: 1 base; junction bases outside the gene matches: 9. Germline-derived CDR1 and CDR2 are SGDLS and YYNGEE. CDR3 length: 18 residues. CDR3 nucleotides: TGTGCCAGCAGCGTCGGGACAGCAGTGATATCCTATAATTCACCCCTCCACTTT. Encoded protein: CASSVGTAVISYNSPLHF. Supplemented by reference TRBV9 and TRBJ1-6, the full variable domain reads DSGVTQTPKHLITATGQRVTLRCSPRSGDLSVYWYQQSLDQGLQFLIQYYNGEERAKGNILERFSAQQFPDLHSELNLSSLELGDSALYFCASSVGTAVISYNSPLHFGNGTRLTVT.

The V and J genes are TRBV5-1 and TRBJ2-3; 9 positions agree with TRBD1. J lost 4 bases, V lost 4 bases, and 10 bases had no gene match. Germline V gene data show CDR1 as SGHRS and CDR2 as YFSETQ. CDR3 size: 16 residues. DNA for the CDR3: TGCGCCAGCAGCATGCCGGGACAGGGTAAGGCAGATACGCAGTATTTT. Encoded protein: CASSMPGQGKADTQYF.

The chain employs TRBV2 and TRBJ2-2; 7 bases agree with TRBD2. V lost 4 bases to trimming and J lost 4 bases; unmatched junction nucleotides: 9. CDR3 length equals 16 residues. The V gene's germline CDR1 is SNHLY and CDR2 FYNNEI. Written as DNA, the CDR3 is TGTGCCAGCAGTGCGTCCGGACTAGGCGGCACCGGGGAGCTGTTTTTT. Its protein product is CASSASGLGGTGELFF.

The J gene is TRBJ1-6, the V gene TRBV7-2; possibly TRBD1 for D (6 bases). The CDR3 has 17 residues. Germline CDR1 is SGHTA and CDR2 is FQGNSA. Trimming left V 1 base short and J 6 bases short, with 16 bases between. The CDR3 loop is CASSLGALQGGNSPLHF. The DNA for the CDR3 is TGTGCCAGCAGCTTAGGGGCCCTCCAAGGGGGTAATTCACCCCTCCACTTT.

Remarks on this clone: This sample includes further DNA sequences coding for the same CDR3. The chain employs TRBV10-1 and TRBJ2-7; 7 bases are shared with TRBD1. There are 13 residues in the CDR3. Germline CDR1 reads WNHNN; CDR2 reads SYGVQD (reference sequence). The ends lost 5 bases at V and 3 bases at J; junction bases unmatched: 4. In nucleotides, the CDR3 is TGCGCCAGCAGTCCGGGACAGAGCTACGAGCAGTACTTC. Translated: CASSPGQSYEQYF.

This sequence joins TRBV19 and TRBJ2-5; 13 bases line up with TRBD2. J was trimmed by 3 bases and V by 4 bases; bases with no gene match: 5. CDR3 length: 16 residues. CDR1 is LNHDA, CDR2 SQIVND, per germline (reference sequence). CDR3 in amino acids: CASSKLGTSGKETQYF. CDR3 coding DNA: TGTGCCAGTAGTAAACTCGGGACTAGCGGGAAAGAGACCCAGTACTTC.

The chain's CDR3 is CAWRAGGPHNEQFF. Here the CDR3 DNA reads TGTGCCTGGAGGGCGGGAGGGCCTCACAATGAGCAGTTCTTC. The chain carries TRBV30 and TRBJ2-1, with 9 bases identical to TRBD2. The CDR3 totals 14 residues. Germline CDR1 and CDR2: GTSNPN and SVGIG (reference sequence). The trim removed 3 bases at V and 5 bases at J, leaving 5 bases unmatched.

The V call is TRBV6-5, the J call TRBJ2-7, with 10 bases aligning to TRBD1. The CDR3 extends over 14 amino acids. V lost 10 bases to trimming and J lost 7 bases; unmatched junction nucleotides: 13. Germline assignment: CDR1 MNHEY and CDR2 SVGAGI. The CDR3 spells CATYGTGAPGEQYF. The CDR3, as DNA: TGTGCCACCTACGGGACAGGGGCGCCAGGGGAGCAGTACTTC.